Shown below are 32 T cell receptor beta chains from a single sample sequenced in a study of CD8 T cells in Susac syndrome. A quantity of about 0.45 to 1 ug RNA underwent reverse transcription using random hexamers. TCRdb re-derived calls from the immunoSEQ multiplex PCR reads in MiXCR, one entry per CDR3 protein. The table records about 200,000 distinct CDR3 sequences, 85% to 95% of them present only once. Sequencing was carried out using CD4+ T cells from PBMCs. These TCRs come from a human donor with multiple sclerosis.

The chain uses TRBV4-1 and TRBJ2-5; no firm D call. With 4 bases removed from V and 5 bases from J, the gap between germline ends came to 14 bases. This CDR3 region has 14 residues. Germline CDR1 reads MGHRA; CDR2 reads YSYEKL. CDR3 DNA: TGCGCCAGCAGCCTTAGCCCCGGCCGGGAGACCCAGTACTTC. Protein product: CASSLSPGRETQYF.

The chain joins TRBV20-1 to TRBJ2-3; 9 nucleotides align to TRBD1. CDR3 length: 14 residues. Germline CDR1 DFQATT, CDR2 SNEGSKA (reference sequence). The V and J ends lost 4 bases and 1 base, in that order; junction bases with no gene match: 3. As DNA, the CDR3 is TGCAGTGCTATCTGGACAGGGGGCACAGATACGCAGTATTTT. Translation gives CSAIWTGGTDTQYF.

This clonotype was seen a single time. The chain uses TRBV14 and TRBJ2-1, with D possibly matching TRBD2 (5 bases). The CDR3 covers 16 residues. The germline gives CDR1 SGHDN, CDR2 FVKESK. Trimming stripped 5 bases from V and 5 bases from J, with 19 bases between. The CDR3: CASSAKRGLRDNEQFF. CDR3 DNA: TGTGCCAGCAGCGCCAAGCGCGGGTTAAGGGACAATGAGCAGTTCTTC.

V is TRBV20-1 and J is TRBJ2-2, with 9 bases that match TRBD1. This CDR3 comprises 14 residues. V dropped 5 bases and J dropped 2; count of bases not matched to a gene: 3. The germline V gene encodes CDR1 DFQATT and CDR2 SNEGSKA (reference sequence). CDR3 amino acids: CSAGTGSNTGELFF. CDR3 bases: TGCAGTGCTGGGACAGGGAGTAACACCGGGGAGCTGTTTTTT.

The chain combines TRBV2 with TRBJ1-5; D ambiguous. CDR1 and CDR2 (germline): SNHLY, FYNNEI. The germline V and J ends were trimmed by 3 bases and 8 bases, with 14 bases remaining between them. The CDR3 totals 14 residues. The CDR3 here is CASSEGVGFEPQHF. DNA for the CDR3: TGTGCCAGCAGTGAGGGTGTGGGATTTGAGCCCCAGCATTTT.

This rearrangement joins TRBV5-1 to TRBJ2-1; D is unclear. CDR3 length: 13 residues. The ends were cut back, 0 bases at V and 5 bases at J, with 6 bases in the middle. Germline V gene data show CDR1 as SGHRS and CDR2 as YFSETQ. The chain's CDR3 is CASSLGPDNEQFF. The DNA for the CDR3 is TGCGCCAGCAGCTTGGGGCCGGACAATGAGCAGTTCTTC.

The CDR3 reads CSAREGAGNQPQHF. The CDR3 nucleotides read TGCAGTGCTAGAGAAGGGGCGGGCAATCAGCCCCAGCATTTT. The chain carries TRBV20-1 and TRBJ1-5; D possibly corresponds to TRBD1 (5 bases). Germline V gene lookup returns CDR1 DFQATT and CDR2 SNEGSKA (reference sequence). The CDR3 has 14 amino acids. The V and J ends lost 0 bases and 2 bases respectively, with 8 bases between them.

The chain couples TRBV9 to TRBJ2-1; D assignment may be TRBD1 or TRBD2 (5 bases each). The V gene lost 4 bases and the J gene lost 9 bases, with 20 bases spanning the gap. CDR1 is SGDLS and CDR2 is YYNGEE in the germline V gene. The CDR3 contains 15 residues. The CDR3 coding sequence is TGTGCCAGCAGCCTCCGGGACCGCATGGGGAGTGAGCAGTTCTTC. It encodes CASSLRDRMGSEQFF.

This chain uses TRBV30 with TRBJ1-5; 7 bases fit TRBD1. The ends lost 2 bases at V and 3 bases at J; junction bases unmatched: 7. CDR1 is GTSNPN and CDR2 is SVGIG in the germline V gene (reference sequence). This CDR3 spans 15 amino acids. CDR3 nucleotide sequence: TGTGCCTGGAGTCTAGGAGGGGGCCTCAATCAGCCCCAGCATTTT. This sequence encodes CAWSLGGGLNQPQHF.

This clonotype was seen only a few times. CDR3: CASSRLAGGYEQYV. In DNA, the CDR3 is TGTGCCAGCAGCAGACTAGCGGGGGGCTACGAGCAGTACGTC. The chain combines TRBV6-1 with TRBJ2-7, with 13 bases identical to TRBD2. Trimming cost V 6 bases and J 3 bases; bases outside gene matches: 2. The CDR3 runs 14 residues. CDR1 and CDR2 (germline): MNHNS, SASEGT.

This clonotype turned up a few times. The genes are TRBV19 and TRBJ2-6, with D possibly being TRBD2 (5 bases). Trimming shortened V by 6 bases and J by 3 bases, and 12 bases separated the two germline ends. The CDR3 extends over 15 amino acids. Germline values: CDR1 LNHDA, CDR2 SQIVND (reference sequence). The CDR3 sequence: CASSQRGSGANVLTF. CDR3 nucleotides: TGTGCCAGTAGCCAACGGGGAAGTGGGGCCAACGTCCTGACTTTC.

This chain connects TRBV12-3 or TRBV12-4 to TRBJ1-1, with D possibly being TRBD1 (6 bases). The length of the CDR3 is 15 residues. The V gene lost 4 bases and the J gene lost 10 bases, with 22 bases spanning the gap. The CDR3 loop reads CASSSRTGTPTPAFF. The CDR3 DNA reads TGTGCCAGCAGTTCCCGTACCGGGACACCGACCCCAGCTTTCTTT.

This chain uses TRBV3-1 with TRBJ2-3, with a tentative D call TRBD2 (5 bases). This CDR3 has 16 residues. V was shortened by 4 bases and J by 1 base, with 15 bases between the two germline ends. Germline lookup yields CDR1 LGHDT and CDR2 YNNKEL (reference sequence). Here the CDR3 DNA reads TGTGCCAGCAGCCCATCCATAACAGCGGGCACAGATACGCAGTATTTT. Encoded protein: CASSPSITAGTDTQYF.

V is TRBV2 and J is TRBJ2-1, with a weak D call TRBD2 (6 bases). The CDR3 has 13 amino acids. Germline assignment: CDR1 SNHLY and CDR2 FYNNEI. The germline V and J ends were trimmed by 7 bases and 5 bases, with 12 bases remaining between them. The CDR3 loop is CASKASVHNEQFF. CDR3 in DNA: TGTGCCAGCAAGGCTAGCGTTCACAATGAGCAGTTCTTC.

J is TRBJ2-2 and V is TRBV3-1, with 8 bases matching TRBD2. CDR1 and CDR2 from the germline V gene are LGHDT and YNNKEL (reference sequence). V was clipped by 1 base and J by 0 bases; unmatched bases: 4. CDR3 length: 17 residues. The chain's CDR3 is CASSQVGAGANTGELFF. In nucleotides, the CDR3 is TGTGCCAGCAGCCAAGTAGGAGCGGGGGCGAACACCGGGGAGCTGTTTTTT.

V and J are TRBV20-1 and TRBJ1-1; the D is unclear. V shed 0 bases and J shed 0 bases, with 8 bases lying between them. The CDR3 has 14 amino acids. The germline gives CDR1 DFQATT, CDR2 SNEGSKA (reference sequence). CDR3 DNA: TGCAGTGCTAGAGATGGCACTATGAACACTGAAGCTTTCTTT. Residues: CSARDGTMNTEAFF.

This clonotype was picked up one time. The chain joins TRBV20-1 to TRBJ2-3, with TRBD2 matching 7 bases. The V gene's germline CDR1 is DFQATT and CDR2 SNEGSKA (reference sequence). Trimming removed 3 bases from V and 4 bases from J; junction bases left unmatched: 1. The CDR3 length is 12 residues. CDR3: CSARAGADTQYF. CDR3 nucleotides: TGCAGTGCTAGGGCGGGGGCAGATACGCAGTATTTT.

This chain joins TRBV7-9 and TRBJ2-1; possibly TRBD1 for D (6 bases). Between the trimmed V and J ends, which lost 3 bases and 9 bases, there was a span of 18 bases. Per the germline V gene, CDR1 is SEHNR and CDR2 is FQNEAQ (reference sequence). This CDR3 contains 15 residues. The CDR3 nucleotides are TGTGCCAGCAGCTTTAAAGATTTTAGGGGGAGTGAGCAGTTCTTC. Amino acids: CASSFKDFRGSEQFF.

The chain carries TRBV24-1 and TRBJ2-1, with TRBD1 matching over 7 bases. The CDR3 covers 13 residues. V lost 8 bases and J lost 6; bases outside the gene matches: 6. CDR1 is KGHDR, CDR2 SFDVKD, per germline. The CDR3 region has the DNA TGTGCCACCACTGCGACAGGGAGCAATGAGCAGTTCTTC. It encodes CATTATGSNEQFF.

This clonotype was observed once. V gene TRBV29-1 combines with J gene TRBJ2-5; D is possibly TRBD1 or TRBD2 (5 bases each). V shed 4 bases and J shed 5 bases, with 17 bases lying between them. CDR3 length: 14 residues. CDR1 and CDR2 (germline): SQVTM, ANQGSEA. The CDR3 DNA is TGCAGCGTTGTTCGGGGCCTGCCGCCGGAGACCCAGTACTTC. This sequence encodes CSVVRGLPPETQYF.

V usage is TRBV29-1 and J usage is TRBJ2-5; 10 bases fit TRBD2. Germline V gives CDR1 SQVTM, CDR2 ANQGSEA. Trimming cost V 6 bases and J 0 bases; bases outside gene matches: 7. This CDR3 is 15 amino acids long. DNA for the CDR3: TGCAGCGTCACCCTTAGCGGGGGGAACCAAGAGACCCAGTACTTC. As protein: CSVTLSGGNQETQYF. The complete variable domain, with remaining parts taken from reference TRBV29-1 and TRBJ2-5, reads SAVISQKPSRDICQRGTSLTIQCQVDSQVTMMFWYRQQPGQSLTLIATANQGSEATYESGFVIDKFPISRPNLTFSTLTVSNMSPEDSSIYLCSVTLSGGNQETQYFGPGTRLLVL.

CDR3 DNA sequence: TGTGCCAGCAGTTGGTCAGGGAACACCGGGGAGCTGTTTTTT. This gives the protein CASSWSGNTGELFF. V usage is TRBV12-3 or TRBV12-4 and J usage is TRBJ2-2; D remains ambiguous. The CDR3 extends over 14 amino acids. Deletions cut 4 bases from V and 1 base from J, with 7 bases between.

The chain employs TRBV3-1 and TRBJ1-1; D gene unclear. The germline V gene encodes CDR1 LGHDT and CDR2 YNNKEL (reference sequence). V lost 0 bases and J 8 bases, leaving 4 bases between the germline ends. This CDR3 is 11 amino acids long. Here the CDR3 DNA reads TGTGCCAGCAGCCAAGATAGAGAAGCTTTCTTT. Its translation is CASSQDREAFF.

The V gene is TRBV12-3 or TRBV12-4, the J gene TRBJ2-7, with no clear D. The V end was cut by 6 bases, the J end by 0 bases, with 15 bases between. The CDR3 has 15 amino acids. CDR3 region: CASSAQPYGSYEQYF. The CDR3 nucleotides read TGTGCCAGCAGCGCTCAACCTTACGGCTCCTACGAGCAGTACTTC.

The CDR3 region has the DNA TGTGCCAGCAGTTTAACCGGGACGGCTGACAATGAGCAGTTCTTC. Its protein is CASSLTGTADNEQFF. This chain joins TRBV27 and TRBJ2-1, with D tentatively TRBD1 or TRBD2 (5 bases each). Germline V gives CDR1 MNHEY, CDR2 SMNVEV (reference sequence). This CDR3 spans 15 amino acids. V was clipped by 2 bases and J by 5 bases, with 13 bases between them.

V and J are TRBV30 and TRBJ1-2; no definite D call. Trimming took off 3 bases at V and 8 bases at J, with 13 bases between the two ends. This CDR3 contains 12 residues. Germline V gene lookup returns CDR1 GTSNPN and CDR2 SVGIG (reference sequence). The CDR3 here is CAWSPWERGYTF. The CDR3 DNA is TGTGCCTGGAGCCCGTGGGAGCGGGGCTACACCTTC.

This chain links TRBV30 with TRBJ2-7; D gene unclear. The CDR3 spans 9 residues. The germline V gene encodes CDR1 GTSNPN and CDR2 SVGIG (reference sequence). Trimming shortened V by 3 bases and J by 4 bases, and 1 base separated the two germline ends. The CDR3 spells CAWRYEQYV. The CDR3 bases are TGTGCCTGGAGATACGAGCAGTACGTC.

The chain has TRBV20-1 and TRBJ2-3; D unresolved. Trimming took off 3 bases at V and 5 bases at J, with 9 bases between the two ends. CDR1 is DFQATT, CDR2 SNEGSKA, per germline (reference sequence). The CDR3 is made up of 12 amino acids. The CDR3 DNA reads TGCAGTGCTAGTTTGACTCAAGATACGCAGTATTTT. Its translation: CSASLTQDTQYF.

J is TRBJ2-5 and V is TRBV5-1; D gene uncertain. This CDR3 comprises 13 residues. V was clipped by 0 bases and J by 5 bases, with 8 bases between them. Germline assignment: CDR1 SGHRS and CDR2 YFSETQ. CDR3: CASSLDVGETQYF. In DNA, the CDR3 is TGCGCCAGCAGCTTGGACGTGGGGGAGACCCAGTACTTC.

The V and J genes are TRBV24-1 and TRBJ2-3; D is uncertain. V gave up 3 bases and J gave up 3 bases, with 18 bases separating them. CDR3 length: 17 amino acids. The germline V gene encodes CDR1 KGHDR and CDR2 SFDVKD. CDR3 amino acids: CATSDGQRLHGTDTQYF. In nucleotides, the CDR3 is TGTGCCACCAGTGATGGGCAAAGGCTTCATGGGACAGATACGCAGTATTTT.

The V and J genes are TRBV2 and TRBJ1-2; D possibly corresponds to TRBD1 (6 bases). V gave up 6 bases and J gave up 8 bases, with 16 bases separating them. The germline V gene encodes CDR1 SNHLY and CDR2 FYNNEI. CDR3 length equals 13 residues. DNA for the CDR3: TGTGCCAGCAGAGAACTACAGGGACGAGGCTACACCTTC. Translated, it gives CASRELQGRGYTF.

The chain couples TRBV12-3 or TRBV12-4 to TRBJ1-2; D possibly corresponds to TRBD1 (5 bases). V was trimmed by 1 base and J by 8 bases, leaving 20 bases between them. There are 16 residues in the CDR3. The CDR3 spells CASSLVAVVREDGYTF. The CDR3 DNA reads as TGTGCCAGCAGTTTAGTAGCGGTCGTCAGGGAAGACGGCTACACCTTC.